This T cell receptor (beta chain) was sequenced in a study of tumor-infiltrating lymphocytes in primary liver carcinoma. As for the study in general: Stage T1-T3 N0M0 tumors measured about 4.2 to 11 cm at most.

Blood RNA came from unsorted whole blood; germline DNA was also extracted. About 4 milliliters of peripheral blood were drawn presurgically. This clonotype was counted only a few times. No antigen is known for it. Study-wide results and caveats: Paired tumor-adjacent and tumor-blood samples overlapped less than tumor region pairs did. Tumors and blood were compared for top-250-clone fraction, and tumors had the significantly higher value (p = 0.039).

Researchers generated TCR beta cDNA from about 500 ng of total RNA, relying on a constant-region primer. Employing slightly modified ARM-PCR, three nested multiplex PCR rounds were run, and these gave rise to the TCR beta libraries. TRBV1-TRBV30 forward primers paired with a C-beta reverse primer drove the first two PCR rounds, 10 cycles each. TCRdb reprocessed the multiplex PCR reads with MiXCR, giving one entry per CDR3 protein. Among 250,000 to 350,000 distinct CDR3 sequences listed, roughly three fifths were seen once. Germline V CDR1 and CDR2: PRHDT, FYEKMQ (reference sequence). CDR3 length: 16 amino acids. After removal of 5 bases from V and 5 bases from J, the junction contained 6 bases not matched to a gene.

This receptor was taken from a woman aged 25 to 39 with primary liver carcinoma and hepatitis B virus infection. Sequenced: peripheral blood. V usage is TRBV13 and J usage is TRBJ2-2; 12 bases align to TRBD2. The CDR3 bases are TGTGCCAGCAGCCTGCGACTAGCGGGAGATACCGGGGAGCTGTTTTTT. This sequence encodes CASSLRLAGDTGELFF.